A single sample gave rise to the 8 T cell receptor beta chains below, sequenced in a study of T cells in Graves' hyperthyroidism and ophthalmopathy. RNA transcripts gave rise to amplified TCR beta CDR3 regions. Initially, a first-round RT-PCR of the TCR CDR3 employed the HTBI primer set. One entry per CDR3 protein results from TCRdb running MiXCR on the multiplex PCR reads. The repertoire holds roughly 200,000 distinct CDR3 sequences, with about a sixth as singletons. The sequencing input was blood. These receptors were obtained from a man in his forties or fifties with Graves' hyperthyroidism.

This clonotype was seen a few times. This chain connects TRBV11-2 to TRBJ1-1; D unclear. The CDR3 has 16 residues. Germline V lookup: CDR1 SGHAT, CDR2 FQNNGV. Between the trimmed V and J ends, which lost 3 bases and 0 bases, there was a span of 14 bases. CDR3 amino acids: CASSFLLQTMNTEAFF. The CDR3 coding sequence is TGTGCCAGCAGCTTCCTATTACAGACCATGAACACTGAAGCTTTCTTT.

This clonotype was counted at least ten times. V usage is TRBV7-2 and J usage is TRBJ2-1, with a weak D call TRBD1 (6 bases). Germline V CDR1 and CDR2: SGHTA, FQGNSA. The CDR3 is 14 residues long. The V and J ends lost 4 bases and 8 bases respectively, with 15 bases between them. CDR3 in amino acids: CASSYPQGSDEQFF. The CDR3 bases are TGTGCCAGCAGCTACCCACAGGGAAGCGATGAGCAGTTCTTC.

The chain employs TRBV28 and TRBJ2-7, with TRBD2 as a possible D gene (7 bases). The CDR3 is 14 amino acids. Germline V gene lookup returns CDR1 MDHEN and CDR2 SYDVKM. The V gene lost 6 bases and the J gene lost 7 bases, with 19 bases spanning the gap. CDR3 bases: TGTGCCAGCAGATCCCGGGGCGGGGGCCTAGAGCAGTACTTC. Amino acid sequence: CASRSRGGGLEQYF.

This clonotype was found many times. The chain couples TRBV28 to TRBJ2-1; 9 bases map to TRBD1. The CDR3 length is 15 residues. CDR1 and CDR2 (germline): MDHEN, SYDVKM. V lost 6 bases, J lost 9 bases, and 12 bases stayed unmatched. This chain's CDR3 is CASSKPGTGIVEQFF. The CDR3, as DNA: TGTGCCAGCAGCAAACCCGGGACAGGGATAGTTGAGCAGTTCTTC.

A few counts support this clonotype. CDR3 region: CASRGENYGYTF. The CDR3 DNA follows: TGTGCCAGTAGGGGGGAGAACTATGGCTACACCTTC. This chain uses TRBV19 with TRBJ1-2; weak D call: TRBD1 (5 bases). The V gene lost 6 bases and the J gene lost 2 bases, with 7 bases spanning the gap. The CDR3 runs 12 residues. Germline CDR1 is LNHDA and CDR2 is SQIVND (reference sequence).

A word on this clonotype: This may be a read error, as it is one base from a much larger clone. The chain joins TRBV12-3 or TRBV12-4 to TRBJ1-5, with D perhaps matching TRBD1 (5 bases). CDR3 length: 13 residues. The CDR3 loop is CVSSFREGQPQHF. DNA for the CDR3: TGTGTCAGCAGTTTCAGGGAGGGACAGCCCCAGCATTTT.

Many counts were recorded for this clonotype. The chain carries TRBV5-4 and TRBJ1-1; D remains unclear. Germline values: CDR1 SGHNT, CDR2 YYREEE (reference sequence). V lost 0 bases and J 6 bases, leaving 9 bases between the germline ends. The CDR3 contains 13 residues. The CDR3 sequence: CASSLGLGPEAFF. CDR3 sequence (DNA): TGTGCCAGCAGCTTGGGGCTCGGGCCTGAAGCTTTCTTT.

This clonotype was observed at least ten times. The CDR3 spells CSASLVGGQGMGEQYF. The DNA for the CDR3 is TGCAGTGCTAGCCTGGTGGGGGGACAGGGGATGGGGGAGCAGTACTTC. The chain carries TRBV20-1 and TRBJ2-7, with 10 bases lining up with TRBD1. Germline CDR1 and CDR2: DFQATT and SNEGSKA (reference sequence). The junction had 15 bases not matched to a gene; V was cut back by 3 bases and J by 7 bases. This CDR3 comprises 16 residues.